These 25 T cell receptor beta chains were sequenced from one sample in a study of vaccination effects on CD4 cells after COVID-19. Researchers isolated CD4+ T cells once approximately 10 days of culture had elapsed. The vaccine given was either BNT162b2 or mRNA-1273, in two doses. These receptors have no known antigen. Repertoires were generated with immunoSEQ multiplex PCR, while TCRdb's copy carries only in-frame clones and drops some. This sample has under 70,000 clones, with 70% to 85% found just once. The source was CD4+ T cells from PBMCs cultured without peptide, collected after COVID-19 vaccination. These receptor sequences come from a human donor who received a COVID-19 vaccine.

This chain links TRBV10-2 with TRBJ2-3; maybe TRBD2 (7 bases). With 7 bases removed from V and 2 bases from J, the gap between germline ends came to 13 bases. CDR3 length: 14 amino acids. Germline CDR1 reads WSHSY; CDR2 reads SAAADI. The CDR3 region is CASKGEGDTDTQYF. The CDR3 nucleotides are TGCGCCAGCAAGGGGGAGGGGGACACAGATACGCAGTATTTT.

This chain uses TRBV2 with TRBJ2-5, with D unclear. Trimming stripped 4 bases from V and 5 bases from J, with 8 bases between. The CDR3 extends over 12 amino acids. Per the germline V gene, CDR1 is SNHLY and CDR2 is FYNNEI. For the CDR3, the DNA is TGTGCCAGCAGTGGTCGGGCGGAGACCCAGTACTTC. It codes for CASSGRAETQYF.

The genes are TRBV5-8 and TRBJ2-3; no clear D gene. This CDR3 is 16 amino acids long. V dropped 7 bases and J dropped 0 bases, with 18 bases sitting between them. In germline, CDR1 is SGHTS, CDR2 YDEGEE. The CDR3 region has the DNA TGTGCCAGCCCCGTGTGGCCAGACACAAGCACAGATACGCAGTATTTT. This codes for CASPVWPDTSTDTQYF.

This clone was detected once. The chain employs TRBV3-1 (or the pseudogene TRBV3-2) and TRBJ2-3; 11 bases fit TRBD2. Per germline, CDR1 LGHDT and CDR2 YNNKEL (reference sequence). The CDR3 runs to 18 residues. J was trimmed by 4 bases and V by 0 bases; bases with no gene match: 9. The CDR3 DNA reads TGTGCCAGCAGCCAAGATCTTCAACTAGCGGGGGTGGCAGATACGCAGTATTTT. This translates into CASSQDLQLAGVADTQYF.

The chain is built from TRBV4-3 and TRBJ1-3; D possibly corresponds to TRBD1 (5 bases). CDR1 is LGHNA, CDR2 YSLEER, per germline. This CDR3 spans 15 amino acids. Trimming took off 1 base at V and 3 bases at J, with 10 bases between the two ends. The CDR3 protein is CASSQVGDSGNTIYF. DNA of the CDR3: TGCGCCAGCAGCCAAGTAGGGGATAGTGGAAACACCATATATTTT.

This clone turned up a few times. The rearrangement uses TRBV2 and TRBJ2-1; TRBD2 aligns across 12 bases. This CDR3 is 15 amino acids long. V dropped 6 bases and J dropped 9; count of bases not matched to a gene: 9. CDR1 and CDR2 (germline): SNHLY, FYNNEI. CDR3 nucleotide sequence: TGTGCCAGCAGAGATGCTAGCGGGGGGGCCACTGAGCAGTTCTTC. Encoded protein: CASRDASGGATEQFF. Using reference TRBV2 and TRBJ2-1 for the parts outside the CDR3, the full variable domain is EPEVTQTPSHQVTQMGQEVILRCVPISNHLYFYWYRQILGQKVEFLVSFYNNEISEKSEIFDDQFSVERPDGSNFTLKIRSTKLEDSAMYFCASRDASGGATEQFFGPGTRLTVL.

CDR3 in amino acids: CASSLTGAAFF. CDR3 in DNA: TGTGCCAGCAGTCTGACAGGCGCAGCTTTCTTT. The chain has TRBV6-2 or TRBV6-3 and TRBJ1-1; perhaps TRBD1 as D (6 bases). This CDR3 is built from 11 residues. Looked up from germline, CDR1 is MNHEY and CDR2 is SVGEGT. V shed 5 bases and J shed 10 bases, with 11 bases lying between them.

V gene TRBV28 combines with J gene TRBJ1-2; tentatively, D is TRBD1 (6 bases). CDR1 and CDR2 (germline): MDHEN, SYDVKM. The CDR3 contains 13 residues. V was trimmed by 5 bases and J by 5 bases, leaving 12 bases between them. The CDR3 region is CASSRAGAYGYTF. For the CDR3, the DNA is TGTGCCAGCAGTCGGGCAGGGGCTTATGGCTACACCTTC.

The chain links TRBV5-1 to TRBJ1-3; D may be TRBD1 (6 bases). The CDR3 extends over 18 amino acids. Trimming removed 1 base from V and 4 bases from J, with 21 bases in between. The germline CDR1 and CDR2 sequences are SGHRS and YFSETQ. The CDR3 reads CASSLTGPLWTEGNTIYF. As DNA, the CDR3 is TGCGCCAGCAGCTTGACAGGGCCCCTTTGGACGGAAGGAAACACCATATATTTT.

The chain has TRBV3-1 (or the pseudogene TRBV3-2) and TRBJ2-2, with D perhaps TRBD1 or TRBD2 (5 bases each). This CDR3 comprises 15 residues. CDR1 and CDR2 (germline): LGHDT, YNNKEL (reference sequence). Trimming took 4 bases from V and 9 from J, leaving 18 bases between them. In nucleotides, the CDR3 is TGTGCCAGCAGCCGGGACCGGCGATTTCTCCGGGAGCTGTTTTTT. Its protein is CASSRDRRFLRELFF.

This clone was seen more than once but under ten times. The V and J genes are TRBV29-1 and TRBJ1-4; D unresolved. This CDR3 region has 11 residues. V lost 4 bases, J lost 4 bases, and 4 bases lay in between. Germline V lookup: CDR1 SQVTM, CDR2 ANQGSEA. The CDR3: CSVAGNEKLFF. In nucleotides, the CDR3 is TGCAGCGTTGCCGGTAATGAAAAACTGTTTTTT.

The chain couples TRBV13 to TRBJ1-3; weak D call: TRBD1 (5 bases). The CDR3 runs 14 residues. Trimming removed 8 bases at V and 0 bases at J, with 11 bases between. CDR1 is PRHDT and CDR2 is FYEKMQ in the germline V gene (reference sequence). The CDR3 sequence is CASSRGVSGNTIYF. The CDR3 coding sequence is TGTGCCAGCTCAAGAGGGGTCTCTGGAAACACCATATATTTT. The whole variable domain, filled in from reference TRBV13 and TRBJ1-3, reads AAGVIQSPRHLIKEKRETATLKCYPIPRHDTVYWYQQGPGQDPQFLISFYEKMQSDKGSIPDRFSAQQFSDYHSELNMSSLELGDSALYFCASSRGVSGNTIYFGEGSWLTVV.

This clone showed up just a few times. The genes are TRBV5-1 and TRBJ1-5; D not certain. V lost 0 bases, J lost 0 bases, and 7 bases lay in between. The CDR3 runs to 15 residues. The germline CDR1 and CDR2 sequences are SGHRS and YFSETQ. The CDR3: CASSLGDYSNQPQHF. CDR3 nucleotides: TGCGCCAGCAGCTTGGGGGATTATAGCAATCAGCCCCAGCATTTT.

This chain links TRBV10-1 with TRBJ1-2; 8 positions match TRBD1. The junction had 15 bases not matched to a gene; V was cut back by 6 bases and J by 3 bases. This CDR3 region has 17 residues. Germline CDR1 WNHNN, CDR2 SYGVQD (reference sequence). The CDR3: CASSHRRTGGVDYGYTF. The CDR3 coding sequence is TGCGCCAGCAGCCACCGACGCACAGGGGGTGTCGACTATGGCTACACCTTC.

This rearrangement joins TRBV30 to TRBJ1-4; TRBD1 matches at 7 bases. The V and J ends lost 8 bases and 6 bases, in that order; junction bases with no gene match: 6. The CDR3 totals 12 residues. Germline V gene data show CDR1 as GTSNPN and CDR2 as SVGIG (reference sequence). CDR3 in amino acids: CAGKQGYEKLFF. The CDR3 coding sequence is TGTGCCGGTAAACAGGGGTATGAAAAACTGTTTTTT.

The chain carries TRBV11-2 and TRBJ2-3, with D unresolved. This CDR3 is 14 amino acids long. Deletions cut 4 bases from V and 0 bases from J, with 8 bases between. The V gene's germline CDR1 is SGHAT and CDR2 FQNNGV. Here the CDR3 reads CASSSPSSTDTQYF. The CDR3 region has the DNA TGTGCCAGCAGCTCCCCCTCTAGCACAGATACGCAGTATTTT.

The J gene is TRBJ2-5, the V gene TRBV5-1, with 9 bases matching TRBD1. The germline V gene has CDR1 SGHRS and CDR2 YFSETQ. Trimming cost V 2 bases and J 2 bases; bases outside gene matches: 4. This CDR3 contains 15 residues. CDR3: CASSFGGQGQETQYF. The DNA of the CDR3 is TGCGCCAGCAGCTTTGGTGGACAGGGGCAAGAGACCCAGTACTTC. Supplemented by reference TRBV5-1 and TRBJ2-5, the full variable domain reads KAGVTQTPRYLIKTRGQQVTLSCSPISGHRSVSWYQQTPGQGLQFLFEYFSETQRNKGNFPGRFSGRQFSNSRSEMNVSTLELGDSALYLCASSFGGQGQETQYFGPGTRLLVL.

The rearrangement links TRBV4-3 to TRBJ1-3; D is ambiguous. V gave up 1 base and J gave up 3 bases, with 7 bases separating them. Germline V gives CDR1 LGHNA, CDR2 YSLEER. The CDR3 has 14 amino acids. The CDR3 DNA reads as TGCGCCAGCAGCCAAGGGCAGGATGGAAACACCATATATTTT. Residues: CASSQGQDGNTIYF.

CDR3 loop: CASSTLGGGRETQYF. The CDR3, as DNA: TGCGCCAGCAGCACCCTCGGGGGAGGGAGGGAGACCCAGTACTTC. The chain links TRBV5-1 to TRBJ2-5, with TRBD2 matching over 7 bases. V lost 4 bases and J lost 5; bases outside the gene matches: 11. CDR1 and CDR2 from the germline V gene are SGHRS and YFSETQ. The CDR3 contains 15 residues.

The chain joins TRBV7-2 to TRBJ1-3, with D unresolved. Germline CDR1 reads SGHTA; CDR2 reads FQGNSA. The V end was cut by 5 bases, the J end by 0 bases, with 14 bases between. This CDR3 spans 16 amino acids. The CDR3 loop reads CASSLSFYSSGNTIYF. CDR3 sequence (DNA): TGTGCCAGCAGCCTCAGTTTCTACTCCTCTGGAAACACCATATATTTT. The full variable domain, in which reference TRBV7-2 and TRBJ1-3 provide the parts outside the CDR3, is GAGVSQSPSNKVTEKGKDVELRCDPISGHTALYWYRQSLGQGLEFLIYFQGNSAPDKSGLPSDRFSAERTGGSVSTLTIQRTQQEDSAVYLCASSLSFYSSGNTIYFGEGSWLTVV.

The chain joins TRBV2 to TRBJ2-2; D may be TRBD1 (6 bases). With 7 bases removed from V and 4 bases from J, the gap between germline ends came to 10 bases. The CDR3 is 13 amino acids. The germline CDR1 and CDR2 sequences are SNHLY and FYNNEI. This CDR3 reads CASTGVGTGELFF. The CDR3 DNA reads TGTGCCAGCACAGGGGTAGGCACCGGGGAGCTGTTTTTT.

This rearrangement joins TRBV3-1 (or the pseudogene TRBV3-2) to TRBJ1-2; D may be TRBD1 (5 bases). CDR3 length equals 13 residues. Looked up from germline, CDR1 is LGHDT and CDR2 is YNNKEL (reference sequence). V was shortened by 4 bases and J by 8 bases, with 14 bases between the two germline ends. The CDR3 coding sequence is TGTGCCAGCAGCCCGACAGATCCGAAGGGCTACACCTTC. It translates to CASSPTDPKGYTF.

This chain connects TRBV28 to TRBJ2-7; TRBD1 matches 10 bases. V lost 5 bases, J lost 5 bases, and 12 bases stayed unmatched. Germline V CDR1 and CDR2: MDHEN, SYDVKM. The CDR3 spans 16 residues. DNA of the CDR3: TGTGCCAGCAGTCGGGGACAGGGGTCTCCCAGGAACGAGCAGTACGTC. Translating it yields CASSRGQGSPRNEQYV.

The rearrangement joins TRBV6-5 to TRBJ1-5; no definite D call. Germline V gene sequence: CDR1 MNHEY, CDR2 SVGAGI. V lost 4 bases to trimming and J lost 3 bases, with 4 bases between them. This CDR3 region has 12 residues. CDR3 nucleotides: TGTGCCAGCAGTTTTCCCAATCAGCCCCAGCATTTT. This translates into CASSFPNQPQHF.

This clone came up a few times. The V and J genes are TRBV28 and TRBJ1-6; TRBD1 agrees at 7 bases. Germline V CDR1 and CDR2: MDHEN, SYDVKM. CDR3 size: 16 residues. V lost 4 bases, J lost 2 bases, and 5 bases stayed unmatched. CDR3 nucleotide sequence: TGTGCCAGCAGTTCGGGGACAGCCCCCTATAATTCACCCCTCCACTTT. This codes for CASSSGTAPYNSPLHF.